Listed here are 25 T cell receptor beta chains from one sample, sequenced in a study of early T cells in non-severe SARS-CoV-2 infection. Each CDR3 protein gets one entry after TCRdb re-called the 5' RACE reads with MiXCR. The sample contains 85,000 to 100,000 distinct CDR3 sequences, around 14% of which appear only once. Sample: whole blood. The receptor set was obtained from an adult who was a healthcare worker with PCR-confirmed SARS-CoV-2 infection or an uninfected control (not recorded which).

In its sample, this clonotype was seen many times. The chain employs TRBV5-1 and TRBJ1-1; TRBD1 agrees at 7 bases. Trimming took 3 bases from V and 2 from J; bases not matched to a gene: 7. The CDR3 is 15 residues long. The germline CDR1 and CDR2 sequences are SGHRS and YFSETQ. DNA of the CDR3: TGCGCCAGCAGCTGGGGGGACAGCCAAAACACTGAAGCTTTCTTT. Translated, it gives CASSWGDSQNTEAFF.

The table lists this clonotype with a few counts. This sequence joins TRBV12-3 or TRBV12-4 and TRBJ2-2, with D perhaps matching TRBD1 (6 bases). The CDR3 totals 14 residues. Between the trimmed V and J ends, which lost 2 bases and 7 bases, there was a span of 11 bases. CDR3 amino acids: CASSLSGAGGELFF. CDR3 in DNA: TGTGCCAGCAGTTTATCAGGGGCTGGCGGGGAGCTGTTTTTT.

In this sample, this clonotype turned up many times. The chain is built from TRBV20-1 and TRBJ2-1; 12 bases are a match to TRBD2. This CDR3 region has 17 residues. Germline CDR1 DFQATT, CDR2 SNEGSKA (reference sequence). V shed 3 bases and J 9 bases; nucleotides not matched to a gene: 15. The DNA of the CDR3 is TGCAGTGCTAGCGCTGCCCCGACTAGCGGGGGAACTGGTGAGCAGTTCTTC. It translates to CSASAAPTSGGTGEQFF.

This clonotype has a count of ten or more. The CDR3 is CASSESAGTGELFF. The CDR3, as DNA: TGTGCCAGCAGTGAATCGGCGGGCACCGGGGAGCTGTTTTTT. J is TRBJ2-2 and V is TRBV25-1; TRBD2 is a possible D gene (5 bases). The CDR3 runs to 14 residues. Trimming shortened V by 1 base and J by 4 bases, and 7 bases separated the two germline ends. Germline values: CDR1 MGHDK, CDR2 SYGVNS. Supplemented by reference TRBV25-1 and TRBJ2-2, the full variable domain reads EADIYQTPRYLVIGTGKKITLECSQTMGHDKMYWYQQDPGMELHLIHYSYGVNSTEKGDLSSESTVSRIRTEHFPLTLESARPSHTSQYLCASSESAGTGELFFGEGSRLTVL.

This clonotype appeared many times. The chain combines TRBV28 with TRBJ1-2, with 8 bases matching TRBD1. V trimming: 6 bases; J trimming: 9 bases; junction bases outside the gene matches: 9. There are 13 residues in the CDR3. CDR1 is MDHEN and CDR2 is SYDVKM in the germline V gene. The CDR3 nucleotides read TGTGCCAGCAGCTTCTGGGACAGGATCCGCTACACCTTC. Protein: CASSFWDRIRYTF.

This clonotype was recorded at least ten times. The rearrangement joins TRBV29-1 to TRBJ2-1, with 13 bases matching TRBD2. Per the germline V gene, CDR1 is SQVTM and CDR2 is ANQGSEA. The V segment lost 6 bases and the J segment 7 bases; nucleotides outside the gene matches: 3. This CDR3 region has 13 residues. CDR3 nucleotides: TGCAGCGTCCGGGGACTAGCGGGGAATGAGCAGTTCTTC. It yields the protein CSVRGLAGNEQFF.

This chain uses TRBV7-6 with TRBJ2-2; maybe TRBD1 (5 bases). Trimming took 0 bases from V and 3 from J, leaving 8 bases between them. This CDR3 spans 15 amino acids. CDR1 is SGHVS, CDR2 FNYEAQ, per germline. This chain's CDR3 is CASSLAGPYTGELFF. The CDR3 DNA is TGTGCCAGCAGCTTAGCGGGGCCCTACACCGGGGAGCTGTTTTTT.

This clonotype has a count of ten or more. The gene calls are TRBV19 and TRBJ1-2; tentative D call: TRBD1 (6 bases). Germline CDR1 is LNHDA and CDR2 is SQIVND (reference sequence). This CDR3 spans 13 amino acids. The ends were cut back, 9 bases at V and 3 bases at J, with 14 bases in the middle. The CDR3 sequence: CASQQGVDYGYTF. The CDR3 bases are TGTGCCAGCCAACAGGGAGTCGACTATGGCTACACCTTC.

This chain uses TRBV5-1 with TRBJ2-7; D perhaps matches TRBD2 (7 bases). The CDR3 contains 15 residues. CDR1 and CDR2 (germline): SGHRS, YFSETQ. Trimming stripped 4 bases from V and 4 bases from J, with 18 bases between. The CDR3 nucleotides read TGCGCCAGCAGCCTGACGGCGGGGGCCGTTTACGAGCAGTACTTC. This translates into CASSLTAGAVYEQYF.

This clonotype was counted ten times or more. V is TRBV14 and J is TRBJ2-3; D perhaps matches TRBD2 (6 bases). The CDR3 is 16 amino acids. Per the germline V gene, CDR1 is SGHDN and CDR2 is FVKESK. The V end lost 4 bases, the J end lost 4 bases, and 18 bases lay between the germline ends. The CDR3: CASSPRGGARSDTQYF. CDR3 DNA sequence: TGTGCCAGCAGCCCACGAGGCGGGGCGAGGTCAGATACGCAGTATTTT.

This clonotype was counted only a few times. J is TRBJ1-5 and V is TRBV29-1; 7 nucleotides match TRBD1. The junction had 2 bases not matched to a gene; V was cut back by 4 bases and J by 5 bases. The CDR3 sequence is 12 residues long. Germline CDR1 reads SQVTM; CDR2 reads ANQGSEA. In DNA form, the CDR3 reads TGCAGCGTTGGACAGGGTGATCAGCCCCAGCATTTT. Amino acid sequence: CSVGQGDQPQHF.

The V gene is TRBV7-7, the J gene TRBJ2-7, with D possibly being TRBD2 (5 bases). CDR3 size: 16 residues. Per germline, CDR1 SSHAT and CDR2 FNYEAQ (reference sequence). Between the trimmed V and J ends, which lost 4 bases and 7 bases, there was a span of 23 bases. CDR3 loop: CASSSNSGTVPGEQYF. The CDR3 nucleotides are TGTGCCAGCAGCTCCAACTCGGGCACAGTACCGGGGGAGCAGTACTTC. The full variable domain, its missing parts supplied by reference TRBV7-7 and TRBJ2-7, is GAGVSQSPRYKVTKRGQDVTLRCDPISSHATLYWYQQALGQGPEFLTYFNYEAQPDKSGLPSDRFSAERPEGSISTLTIQRTEQRDSAMYRCASSSNSGTVPGEQYFGPGTRLTVT.

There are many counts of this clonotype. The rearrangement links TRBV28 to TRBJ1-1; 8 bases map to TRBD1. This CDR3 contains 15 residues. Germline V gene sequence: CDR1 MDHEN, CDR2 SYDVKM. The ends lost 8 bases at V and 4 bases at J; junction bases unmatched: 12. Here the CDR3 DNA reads TGTGCCAGCCTCTCTTTCTCCGGACAGGGCACTGAAGCTTTCTTT. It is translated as CASLSFSGQGTEAFF.

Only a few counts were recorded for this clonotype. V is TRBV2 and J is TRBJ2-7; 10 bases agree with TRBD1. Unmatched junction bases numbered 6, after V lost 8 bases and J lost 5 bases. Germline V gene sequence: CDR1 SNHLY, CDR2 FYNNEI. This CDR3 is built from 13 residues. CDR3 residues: CASYGGTGDEQYF. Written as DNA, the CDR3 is TGTGCCAGCTATGGGGGGACAGGGGACGAGCAGTACTTC.

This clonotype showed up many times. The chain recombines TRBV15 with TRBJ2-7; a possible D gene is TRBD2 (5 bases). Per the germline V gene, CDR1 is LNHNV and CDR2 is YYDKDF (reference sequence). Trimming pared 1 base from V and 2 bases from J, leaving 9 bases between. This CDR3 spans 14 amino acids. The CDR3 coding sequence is TGTGCCACCAGCAGAGGCGGGTCAGCCTACGAGCAGTACTTC. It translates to CATSRGGSAYEQYF.

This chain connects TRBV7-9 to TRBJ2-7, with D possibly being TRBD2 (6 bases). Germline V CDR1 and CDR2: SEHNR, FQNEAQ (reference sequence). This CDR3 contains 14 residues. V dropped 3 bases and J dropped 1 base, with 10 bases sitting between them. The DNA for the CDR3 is TGTGCCAGCAGCTTGAGCGGGCATTCCTACGAGCAGTACTTC. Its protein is CASSLSGHSYEQYF.

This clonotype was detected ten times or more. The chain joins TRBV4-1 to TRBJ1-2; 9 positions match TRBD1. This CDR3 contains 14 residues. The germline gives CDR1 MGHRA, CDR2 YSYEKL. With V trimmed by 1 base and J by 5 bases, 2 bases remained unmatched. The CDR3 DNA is TGCGCCAGCAGCCAAGTAGGACAGGGGTATGGCTACACCTTC. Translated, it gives CASSQVGQGYGYTF.

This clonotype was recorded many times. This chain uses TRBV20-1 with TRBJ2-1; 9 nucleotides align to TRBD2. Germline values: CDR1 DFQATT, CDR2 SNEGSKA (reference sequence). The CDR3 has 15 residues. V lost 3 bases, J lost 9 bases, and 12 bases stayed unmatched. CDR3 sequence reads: CSASGSGGGGGEQFF. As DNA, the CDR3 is TGCAGTGCTAGTGGTTCCGGCGGGGGGGGCGGTGAGCAGTTCTTC.

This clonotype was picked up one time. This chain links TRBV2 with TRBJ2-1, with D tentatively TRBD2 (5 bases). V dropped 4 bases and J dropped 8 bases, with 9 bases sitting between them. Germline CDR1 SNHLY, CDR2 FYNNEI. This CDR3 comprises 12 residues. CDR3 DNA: TGTGCCAGCAGTGCGGGGTATCATGAGCAGTTCTTC. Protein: CASSAGYHEQFF.

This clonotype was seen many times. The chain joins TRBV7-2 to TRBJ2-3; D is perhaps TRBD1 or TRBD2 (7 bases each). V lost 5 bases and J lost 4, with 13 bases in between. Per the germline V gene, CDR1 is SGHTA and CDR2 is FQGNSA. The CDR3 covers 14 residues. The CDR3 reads CASSQQGRADTQYF. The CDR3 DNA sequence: TGTGCCAGCAGCCAACAGGGGAGGGCAGATACGCAGTATTTT.

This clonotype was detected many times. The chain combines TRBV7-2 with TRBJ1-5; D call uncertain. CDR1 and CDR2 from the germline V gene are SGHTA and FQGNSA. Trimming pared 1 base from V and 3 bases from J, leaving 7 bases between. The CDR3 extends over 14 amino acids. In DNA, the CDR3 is TGTGCCAGCAGCTTAGGACACCTCAATCAGCCCCAGCATTTT. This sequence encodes CASSLGHLNQPQHF.

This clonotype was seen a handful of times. The DNA for the CDR3 is TGCGCCAGCAGCCTGGGACATGCCAGGTCTGGGGCCAACGTCCTGACTTTC. Amino acid sequence: CASSLGHARSGANVLTF. The chain carries TRBV4-1 and TRBJ2-6; TRBD1 is a possible D gene (6 bases). The CDR3 has 17 amino acids. With 4 bases removed from V and 1 base from J, the gap between germline ends came to 14 bases. Germline CDR1 and CDR2: MGHRA and YSYEKL.

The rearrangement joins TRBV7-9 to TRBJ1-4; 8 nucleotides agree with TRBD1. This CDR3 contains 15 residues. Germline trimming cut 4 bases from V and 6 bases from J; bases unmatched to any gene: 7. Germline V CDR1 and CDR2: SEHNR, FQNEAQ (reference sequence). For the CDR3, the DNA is TGTGCCAGCAGCTCCGAGGACAGGGTTTATGAAAAACTGTTTTTT. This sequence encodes CASSSEDRVYEKLFF.

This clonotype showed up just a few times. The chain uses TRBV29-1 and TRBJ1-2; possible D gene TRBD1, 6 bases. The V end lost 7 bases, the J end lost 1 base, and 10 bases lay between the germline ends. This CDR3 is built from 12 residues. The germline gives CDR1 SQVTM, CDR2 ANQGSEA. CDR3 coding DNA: TGCAGCGATCAACAGGGTAACTATGGCTACACCTTC. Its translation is CSDQQGNYGYTF.

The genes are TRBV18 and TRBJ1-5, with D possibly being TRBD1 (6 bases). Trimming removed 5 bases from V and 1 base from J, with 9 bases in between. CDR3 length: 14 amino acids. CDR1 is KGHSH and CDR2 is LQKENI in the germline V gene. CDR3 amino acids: CASSNGQSNQPQHF. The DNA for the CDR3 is TGTGCCAGCTCAAACGGACAGAGCAATCAGCCCCAGCATTTT.